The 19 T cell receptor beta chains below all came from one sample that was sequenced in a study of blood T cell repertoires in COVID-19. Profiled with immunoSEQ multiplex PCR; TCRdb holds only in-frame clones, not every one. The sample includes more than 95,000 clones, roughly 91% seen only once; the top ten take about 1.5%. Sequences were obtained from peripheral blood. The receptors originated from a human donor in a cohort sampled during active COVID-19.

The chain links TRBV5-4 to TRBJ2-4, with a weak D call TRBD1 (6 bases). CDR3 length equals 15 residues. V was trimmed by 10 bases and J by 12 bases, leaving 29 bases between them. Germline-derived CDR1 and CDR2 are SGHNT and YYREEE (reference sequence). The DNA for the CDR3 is TGTGCCGCATCCCGGGTAGTAGGGGACAAGGCGGATCAGTACTTC. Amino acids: CAASRVVGDKADQYF.

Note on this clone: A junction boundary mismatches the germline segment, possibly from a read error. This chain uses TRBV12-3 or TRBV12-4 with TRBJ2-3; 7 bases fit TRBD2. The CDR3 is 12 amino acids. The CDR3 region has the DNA TGTGCCAGCAGCTTAGGGAGGGCAACGCAGTATTTT. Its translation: CASSLGRATQYF.

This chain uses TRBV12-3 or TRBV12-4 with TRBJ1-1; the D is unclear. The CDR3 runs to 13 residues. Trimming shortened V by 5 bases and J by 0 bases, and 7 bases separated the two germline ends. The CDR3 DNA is TGTGCCAGCAGTCTGACATTGAACACTGAAGCTTTCTTT. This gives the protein CASSLTLNTEAFF.

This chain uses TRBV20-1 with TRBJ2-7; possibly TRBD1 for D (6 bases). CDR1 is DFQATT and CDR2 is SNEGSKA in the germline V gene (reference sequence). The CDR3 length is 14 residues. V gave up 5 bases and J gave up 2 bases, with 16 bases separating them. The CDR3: CSARGLQGPYEQYF. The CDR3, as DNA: TGCAGTGCTCGTGGACTGCAGGGGCCCTACGAGCAGTACTTC.

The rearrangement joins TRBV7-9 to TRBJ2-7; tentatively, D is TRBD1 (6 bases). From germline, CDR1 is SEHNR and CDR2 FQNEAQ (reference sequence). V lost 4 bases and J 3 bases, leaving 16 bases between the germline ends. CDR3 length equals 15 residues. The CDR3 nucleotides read TGTGCCAGCAGCTCTCCGGGACACTCACACTACGAGCAGTACTTC. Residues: CASSSPGHSHYEQYF.

The CDR3: CASTGTSGNTGELFF. CDR3 coding DNA: TGTGCCAGCACCGGGACTAGCGGAAACACCGGGGAGCTGTTTTTT. The chain employs TRBV7-8 and TRBJ2-2; 11 bases are a match to TRBD2. In germline, CDR1 is SGHVS, CDR2 FQNEAQ. Germline trimming cut 7 bases from V and 2 bases from J; bases unmatched to any gene: 3. The CDR3 spans 15 residues. Looking up the rest from reference TRBV7-8 and TRBJ2-2 gives the full variable domain: GAGVSQSPRYKVAKRGQDVALRCDPISGHVSLFWYQQALGQGPEFLTYFQNEAQLDKSGLPSDRFFAERPEGSVSTLKIQRTQQEDSAVYLCASTGTSGNTGELFFGEGSRLTVL.

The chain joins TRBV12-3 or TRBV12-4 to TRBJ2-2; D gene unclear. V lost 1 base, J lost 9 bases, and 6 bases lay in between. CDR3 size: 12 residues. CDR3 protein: CASSLGHRELFF. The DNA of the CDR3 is TGTGCCAGCAGTTTAGGTCACAGGGAGCTGTTTTTT.

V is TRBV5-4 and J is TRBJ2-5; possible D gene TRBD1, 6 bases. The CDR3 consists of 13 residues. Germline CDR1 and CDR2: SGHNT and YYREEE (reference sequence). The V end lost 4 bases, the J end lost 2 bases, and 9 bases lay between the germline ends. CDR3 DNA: TGTGCCAGCAGCCCCGACAGGCAAGAGACCCAGTACTTC. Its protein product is CASSPDRQETQYF.

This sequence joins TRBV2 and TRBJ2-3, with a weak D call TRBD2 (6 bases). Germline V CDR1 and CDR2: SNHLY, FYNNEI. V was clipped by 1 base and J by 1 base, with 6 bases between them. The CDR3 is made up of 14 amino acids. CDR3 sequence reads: CASSEGGGTDTQYF. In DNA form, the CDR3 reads TGTGCCAGCAGTGAAGGCGGGGGCACAGATACGCAGTATTTT. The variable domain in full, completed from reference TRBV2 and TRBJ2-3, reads EPEVTQTPSHQVTQMGQEVILRCVPISNHLYFYWYRQILGQKVEFLVSFYNNEISEKSEIFDDQFSVERPDGSNFTLKIRSTKLEDSAMYFCASSEGGGTDTQYFGPGTRLTVL.

DNA of the CDR3: TGCAGCGCGGGGCGGCGGGGCGAAAAACTGTTTTTT. Its protein is CSAGRRGEKLFF. The chain employs TRBV29-1 and TRBJ1-4, with D possibly being TRBD1 (5 bases). The CDR3 length is 12 residues. Germline-derived CDR1 and CDR2 are SQVTM and ANQGSEA. V was pared by 7 bases and J by 8 bases, with 14 bases between. The whole variable domain, filled in from reference TRBV29-1 and TRBJ1-4, reads SAVISQKPSRDICQRGTSLTIQCQVDSQVTMMFWYRQQPGQSLTLIATANQGSEATYESGFVIDKFPISRPNLTFSTLTVSNMSPEDSSIYLCSAGRRGEKLFFGSGTQLSVL.

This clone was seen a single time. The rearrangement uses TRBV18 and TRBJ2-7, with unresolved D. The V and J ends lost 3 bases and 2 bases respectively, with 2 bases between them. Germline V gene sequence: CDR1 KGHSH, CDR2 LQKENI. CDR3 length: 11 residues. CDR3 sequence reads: CASSPAYEQYF. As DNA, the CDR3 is TGTGCCAGCTCACCCGCCTACGAGCAGTACTTC.

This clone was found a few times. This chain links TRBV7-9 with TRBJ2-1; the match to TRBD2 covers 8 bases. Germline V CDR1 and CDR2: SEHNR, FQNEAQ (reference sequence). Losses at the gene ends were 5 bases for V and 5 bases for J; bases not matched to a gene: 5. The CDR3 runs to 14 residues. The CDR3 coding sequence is TGTGCCAGCAGCCCTGGGACTAGAAACAATGAGCAGTTCTTC. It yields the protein CASSPGTRNNEQFF. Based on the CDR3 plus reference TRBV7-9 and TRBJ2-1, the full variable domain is DTGVSQNPRHKITKRGQNVTFRCDPISEHNRLYWYRQTLGQGPEFLTYFQNEAQLEKSRLLSDRFSAERPKGSFSTLEIQRTEQGDSAMYLCASSPGTRNNEQFFGPGTRLTVL.

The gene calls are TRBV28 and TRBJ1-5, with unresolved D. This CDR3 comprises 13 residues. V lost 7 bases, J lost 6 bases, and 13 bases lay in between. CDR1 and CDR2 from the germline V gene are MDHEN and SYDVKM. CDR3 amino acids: CASTTPGSQPQHF. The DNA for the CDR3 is TGTGCCAGCACTACCCCCGGGAGTCAGCCCCAGCATTTT. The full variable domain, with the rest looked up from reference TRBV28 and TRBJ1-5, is DVKVTQSSRYLVKRTGEKVFLECVQDMDHENMFWYRQDPGLGLRLIYFSYDVKMKEKGDIPEGYSVSREKKERFSLILESASTNQTSMYLCASTTPGSQPQHFGDGTRLSIL.

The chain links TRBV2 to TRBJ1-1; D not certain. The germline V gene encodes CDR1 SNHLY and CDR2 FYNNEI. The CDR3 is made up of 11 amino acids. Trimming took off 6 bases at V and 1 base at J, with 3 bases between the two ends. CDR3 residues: CASSSNTEAFF. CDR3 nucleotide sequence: TGTGCCAGCAGCTCGAACACTGAAGCTTTCTTT.

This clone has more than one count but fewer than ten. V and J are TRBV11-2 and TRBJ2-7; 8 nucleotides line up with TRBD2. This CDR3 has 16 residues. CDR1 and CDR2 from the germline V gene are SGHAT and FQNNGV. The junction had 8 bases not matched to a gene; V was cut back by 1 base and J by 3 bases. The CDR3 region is CASSLVSGGPFYEQYF. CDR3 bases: TGTGCCAGCAGCTTAGTTTCGGGAGGGCCCTTCTACGAGCAGTACTTC.

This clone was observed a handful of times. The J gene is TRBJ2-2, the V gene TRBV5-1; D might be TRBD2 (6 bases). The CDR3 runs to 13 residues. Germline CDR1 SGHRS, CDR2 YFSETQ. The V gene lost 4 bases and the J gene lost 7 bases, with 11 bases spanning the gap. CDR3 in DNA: TGCGCCAGCAGCCCCTCCGGGAGCGGGGAGCTGTTTTTT. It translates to CASSPSGSGELFF.

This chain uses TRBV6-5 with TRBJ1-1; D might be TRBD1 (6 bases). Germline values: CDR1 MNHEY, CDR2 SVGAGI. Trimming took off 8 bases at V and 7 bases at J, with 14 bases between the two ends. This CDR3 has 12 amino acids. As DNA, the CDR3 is TGTGCCAGCTCGAACCCCAGGGGTGAAGCTTTCTTT. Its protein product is CASSNPRGEAFF.

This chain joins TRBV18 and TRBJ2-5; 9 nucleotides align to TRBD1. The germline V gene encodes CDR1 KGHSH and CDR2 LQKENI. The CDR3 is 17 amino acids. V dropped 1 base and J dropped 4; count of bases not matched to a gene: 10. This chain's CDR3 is CASSPQLRHRGPETQYF. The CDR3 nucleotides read TGTGCCAGCTCACCACAGCTCCGGCACAGGGGGCCAGAGACCCAGTACTTC.

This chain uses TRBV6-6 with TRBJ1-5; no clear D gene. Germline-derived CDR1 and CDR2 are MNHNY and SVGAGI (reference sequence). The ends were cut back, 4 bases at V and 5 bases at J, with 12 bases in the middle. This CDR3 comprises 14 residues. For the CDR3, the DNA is TGTGCCAGCAGTTCGGGAATATGGCATCAGCCCCAGCATTTT. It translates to CASSSGIWHQPQHF.